One and the same sample provided the 32 T cell receptor beta chains below, sequenced in a study of response to subunit inactivated influenza vaccine. Each CDR3 protein gets one entry after TCRdb re-called the RT-PCR reads with MiXCR. The repertoire holds more than 450,000 distinct CDR3 sequences, 11% seen once, with approximately 10% in the top ten. This same sample was also taken into another study, of T cells expressing NK-cell markers. That work states: For TCR beta, cDNA was produced by 5'RACE template switching with UMIs.

The source material was PBMCs from blood, sampled on the day of vaccination. Source of these receptors: a man aged 45-60 years who received an inactivated influenza vaccine.

This clonotype was detected a few times. This chain joins TRBV9 and TRBJ1-2; D is ambiguous. The CDR3 sequence is 13 residues long. Between the trimmed V and J ends, which lost 2 bases and 3 bases, there was a span of 8 bases. Looked up from germline, CDR1 is SGDLS and CDR2 is YYNGEE. CDR3 protein: CASSVGWDYGYTF. The CDR3 DNA sequence: TGTGCCAGCAGCGTTGGATGGGACTATGGCTACACCTTC.

V and J are TRBV27 and TRBJ1-2; D is unresolved. The V gene's germline CDR1 is MNHEY and CDR2 SMNVEV (reference sequence). The CDR3 runs 13 residues. Trimming pared 7 bases from V and 2 bases from J, leaving 11 bases between. In DNA form, the CDR3 reads TGTGCCAGCAAGCTGCGCGTCAACTATGGCTACACCTTC. Encoded protein: CASKLRVNYGYTF.

V is TRBV12-3 or TRBV12-4 and J is TRBJ1-1; the D gene is possibly TRBD1 (6 bases). V was cut by 7 bases and J by 1 base, with 19 bases left in between. This CDR3 spans 16 amino acids. CDR3 DNA sequence: TGTGCCAGCACCGACTGGGGGGGCGAAAGGAACACTGAAGCTTTCTTT. Translated: CASTDWGGERNTEAFF.

This clonotype was counted a few times. This chain joins TRBV7-2 and TRBJ2-2; unclear D gene. V lost 2 bases, J lost 7 bases, and 5 bases lay in between. The CDR3 covers 12 residues. Germline CDR1 SGHTA, CDR2 FQGNSA. The CDR3 sequence is CASSLLVGELFF. CDR3 DNA sequence: TGTGCCAGCAGCTTACTGGTCGGGGAGCTGTTTTTT.

This clonotype was counted at least ten times. V gene TRBV6-4 combines with J gene TRBJ2-3, with 9 bases matching TRBD2. With 5 bases clipped from V and 0 bases from J, the junction kept 3 bases outside the gene matches. Germline CDR1 and CDR2: MRHNA and SNTAGT. The CDR3 loop spans 15 amino acids. The CDR3 sequence is CASSRTSASTDTQYF. The CDR3 nucleotides are TGTGCCAGCAGTCGGACTAGCGCTAGCACAGATACGCAGTATTTT.

This clonotype was counted only a few times. CDR3 nucleotides: TGTGCCAGCAGCTTAGATCCCAGGGAGCCCCAGCATTTT. It encodes CASSLDPREPQHF. The chain has TRBV7-9 and TRBJ1-5, with D possibly being TRBD1 (5 bases). The V gene lost 1 base and the J gene lost 8 bases, with 9 bases spanning the gap. The CDR3 loop spans 13 amino acids. Germline-derived CDR1 and CDR2 are SEHNR and FQNEAQ (reference sequence). Combining the CDR3 with reference TRBV7-9 and TRBJ1-5 gives the whole variable domain DTGVSQNPRHKITKRGQNVTFRCDPISEHNRLYWYRQTLGQGPEFLTYFQNEAQLEKSRLLSDRFSAERPKGSFSTLEIQRTEQGDSAMYLCASSLDPREPQHFGDGTRLSIL.

At least ten counts were recorded for this clonotype. The chain carries TRBV20-1 and TRBJ2-7; 11 positions match TRBD2. J was trimmed by 2 bases and V by 5 bases; bases with no gene match: 5. Germline lookup yields CDR1 DFQATT and CDR2 SNEGSKA (reference sequence). The CDR3 runs 14 residues. CDR3 nucleotides: TGCAGTGCTCTCGGGACTAGCGGAACCTACGAGCAGTACTTC. It translates to CSALGTSGTYEQYF.

This clonotype has at least ten counts. The rearrangement joins TRBV7-6 to TRBJ2-3, with TRBD2 matching 9 bases. The trim removed 8 bases at V and 2 bases at J, leaving 5 bases unmatched. The length of the CDR3 is 14 residues. Germline assignment: CDR1 SGHVS and CDR2 FNYEAQ. The CDR3 region is CASATSGHTDTQYF. The CDR3 region has the DNA TGTGCCAGCGCGACTAGCGGCCACACAGATACGCAGTATTTT.

This clonotype was counted ten times or more. The J gene is TRBJ1-1, the V gene TRBV29-1; D is possibly TRBD1 (6 bases). The CDR3 consists of 14 residues. Germline CDR1 and CDR2: SQVTM and ANQGSEA. Trimming left V 5 bases short and J 4 bases short, with 17 bases between. The CDR3 DNA reads as TGCAGCGTTATGAGGGGCGAGGGGGTCACTGAAGCTTTCTTT. Translating it yields CSVMRGEGVTEAFF. Filled out from reference TRBV29-1 and TRBJ1-1, the complete variable domain reads SAVISQKPSRDICQRGTSLTIQCQVDSQVTMMFWYRQQPGQSLTLIATANQGSEATYESGFVIDKFPISRPNLTFSTLTVSNMSPEDSSIYLCSVMRGEGVTEAFFGQGTRLTVV.

This clonotype was found a few times. The V call is TRBV20-1, the J call TRBJ2-7; 7 positions match TRBD2. The ends lost 5 bases at V and 3 bases at J; junction bases unmatched: 4. The CDR3 covers 12 residues. Germline assignment: CDR1 DFQATT and CDR2 SNEGSKA (reference sequence). The CDR3 DNA is TGCAGTGCTGGGGGACTAAACTACGAGCAGTACTTC. This sequence encodes CSAGGLNYEQYF.

The chain combines TRBV6-2 or TRBV6-3 with TRBJ2-7, with no clear D. Germline CDR1 is MNHEY and CDR2 is SVGEGT. The germline V and J ends were trimmed by 0 bases and 7 bases, with 22 bases remaining between them. The CDR3 is made up of 17 amino acids. CDR3 nucleotides: TGTGCCAGCAGTTACTCGCAATTTAGGATGGGCGGTGGGGAGCAGTACTTC. This encodes CASSYSQFRMGGGEQYF.

This clonotype was detected only a few times. V is TRBV7-9 and J is TRBJ2-2; 9 bases map to TRBD1. CDR3 length: 16 residues. Germline CDR1 and CDR2: SEHNR and FQNEAQ (reference sequence). Germline trimming cut 6 bases from V and 6 bases from J; bases unmatched to any gene: 11. Here the CDR3 reads CASRVNRDREPGELFF. The CDR3 DNA is TGTGCCAGCAGAGTAAACCGGGACAGGGAACCCGGGGAGCTGTTTTTT.

This clonotype appeared a few times. V is TRBV5-1 and J is TRBJ1-6; D perhaps matches TRBD1 (5 bases). V shed 0 bases and J shed 9 bases, with 13 bases lying between them. Germline V gene lookup returns CDR1 SGHRS and CDR2 YFSETQ. The CDR3 runs 15 residues. The DNA of the CDR3 is TGCGCCAGCAGCTTGGAGGGACCCCGGAGTTCACCCCTCCACTTT. This sequence encodes CASSLEGPRSSPLHF.

This clonotype has only a few counts. V is TRBV4-2 and J is TRBJ2-3; 7 positions agree with TRBD2. Germline V gene lookup returns CDR1 LGHNA and CDR2 YNFKEQ. The CDR3 extends over 14 amino acids. V dropped 4 bases and J dropped 2; count of bases not matched to a gene: 3. This CDR3 reads CASSPSGDTDTQYF. The DNA for the CDR3 is TGTGCCAGCAGCCCCAGCGGGGACACAGATACGCAGTATTTT.

The CDR3 DNA follows: TGTGCCACCAGCAGGGGGACAGATATGGCTTTCTTT. Its protein is CATSRGTDMAFF. The V gene is TRBV15, the J gene TRBJ1-1; 7 positions match TRBD1. The trim removed 3 bases at V and 11 bases at J, leaving 6 bases unmatched. The CDR3 has 12 amino acids. The V gene's germline CDR1 is LNHNV and CDR2 YYDKDF (reference sequence).

The table lists this clonotype with many counts. The V and J genes are TRBV29-1 and TRBJ2-2, with D unclear. Germline V gives CDR1 SQVTM, CDR2 ANQGSEA. The CDR3 is 11 residues long. V gave up 3 bases and J gave up 4 bases, with 3 bases separating them. The DNA for the CDR3 is TGCAGCGTTGAGGGCACCGGGGAGCTGTTTTTT. It is translated as CSVEGTGELFF.

V gene TRBV7-9 combines with J gene TRBJ2-7; perhaps TRBD2 as D (6 bases). V dropped 2 bases and J dropped 3 bases, with 14 bases sitting between them. The CDR3 loop spans 15 amino acids. Germline CDR1 and CDR2: SEHNR and FQNEAQ (reference sequence). The CDR3 region is CASSLFPGVRYEQYF. The CDR3 nucleotides are TGTGCCAGCAGCTTATTTCCGGGAGTGCGCTACGAGCAGTACTTC.

The table lists this clonotype with a few counts. V is TRBV4-1 and J is TRBJ2-3; 7 bases match TRBD2. Germline assignment: CDR1 MGHRA and CDR2 YSYEKL. The CDR3 has 16 residues. The junction had 14 bases not matched to a gene; V was cut back by 4 bases and J by 7 bases. The CDR3 region is CASSRGVAGVLNTQYF. The CDR3 bases are TGCGCCAGCAGCCGAGGCGTTGCGGGAGTACTGAATACGCAGTATTTT.

This clonotype has a handful of counts. The V and J genes are TRBV20-1 and TRBJ1-1; maybe TRBD1 (5 bases). Germline loops: CDR1 DFQATT, CDR2 SNEGSKA (reference sequence). With 3 bases removed from V and 5 bases from J, the gap between germline ends came to 10 bases. This CDR3 comprises 12 residues. The CDR3 loop is CSARSGRTEAFF. DNA of the CDR3: TGCAGTGCTAGGTCAGGGAGAACTGAAGCTTTCTTT.

The rearrangement uses TRBV15 and TRBJ1-1; D is ambiguous. Germline CDR1 reads LNHNV; CDR2 reads YYDKDF (reference sequence). Trimming took 2 bases from V and 1 from J, leaving 8 bases between them. The CDR3 consists of 14 residues. CDR3 in DNA: TGTGCCACCAGCAGATCTCGGAGGAACACTGAAGCTTTCTTT. Its translation: CATSRSRRNTEAFF.

This clonotype has at least ten counts. The gene calls are TRBV12-3 or TRBV12-4 and TRBJ2-3; 8 bases match TRBD2. The V segment lost 1 base and the J segment 6 bases; nucleotides outside the gene matches: 6. The CDR3 has 15 amino acids. CDR3 protein: CASSLGGGKFDTQYF. CDR3 DNA: TGTGCCAGCAGTTTAGGCGGGGGGAAGTTCGATACGCAGTATTTT.

The chain has TRBV29-1 and TRBJ1-1, with D tentatively TRBD1 (5 bases). CDR1 is SQVTM and CDR2 is ANQGSEA in the germline V gene. The CDR3 is 12 residues long. Trimming took 7 bases from V and 1 from J, leaving 10 bases between them. The CDR3 sequence: CSAGTENTEAFF. As DNA, the CDR3 is TGCAGCGCCGGGACGGAGAACACTGAAGCTTTCTTT. Full variable domain (outside the CDR3, taken from reference TRBV29-1 and TRBJ1-1): SAVISQKPSRDICQRGTSLTIQCQVDSQVTMMFWYRQQPGQSLTLIATANQGSEATYESGFVIDKFPISRPNLTFSTLTVSNMSPEDSSIYLCSAGTENTEAFFGQGTRLTVV.

This clonotype was counted between two and nine times. The chain carries TRBV15 and TRBJ2-1, with TRBD1 matching over 8 bases. Germline loops: CDR1 LNHNV, CDR2 YYDKDF (reference sequence). The CDR3 is made up of 15 amino acids. V lost 3 bases to trimming and J lost 2 bases; unmatched junction nucleotides: 3. The CDR3 sequence is CATSSDRGAYNEQFF. CDR3 nucleotide sequence: TGTGCCACCAGCAGCGACAGGGGCGCCTACAATGAGCAGTTCTTC.

This clonotype was observed a few times. Here the CDR3 DNA reads TGTGCCATCGCGCTAGCGGGAGCAAACGAGCAGTACTTC. It specifies CAIALAGANEQYF. The chain joins TRBV10-3 to TRBJ2-7, with 10 positions matching TRBD2. V dropped 8 bases and J dropped 5; count of bases not matched to a gene: 6. Germline values: CDR1 ENHRY, CDR2 SYGVKD. The CDR3 extends over 13 amino acids.

The chain has TRBV19 and TRBJ2-1; the D gene is possibly TRBD2 (7 bases). The CDR3 sequence is 15 residues long. Germline loops: CDR1 LNHDA, CDR2 SQIVND (reference sequence). The ends were cut back, 5 bases at V and 7 bases at J, with 18 bases in the middle. The CDR3, as DNA: TGTGCCAGTAGTTTCGGGGGGACACTTGGGAATGAGCAGTTCTTC. It yields the protein CASSFGGTLGNEQFF.

This CDR3 reads CASSLVRGLVENEQFF. CDR3 in DNA: TGTGCCAGCAGCTTGGTCAGGGGACTAGTAGAAAATGAGCAGTTCTTC. The genes are TRBV5-5 and TRBJ2-1, with 8 bases lining up with TRBD2. V lost 0 bases, J lost 7 bases, and 9 bases stayed unmatched. The CDR3 extends over 16 amino acids. Germline CDR1 and CDR2: SGHKS and YYEKEE (reference sequence). The full variable domain, in which reference TRBV5-5 and TRBJ2-1 provide the parts outside the CDR3, is DAGVTQSPTHLIKTRGQQVTLRCSPISGHKSVSWYQQVLGQGPQFIFQYYEKEERGRGNFPDRFSARQFPNYSSELNVNALLLGDSALYLCASSLVRGLVENEQFFGPGTRLTVL.

The sample holds a few counts of this clonotype. This chain links TRBV28 with TRBJ1-2, with 7 bases aligning to TRBD1. This CDR3 spans 12 amino acids. Germline CDR1 reads MDHEN; CDR2 reads SYDVKM. J lost 8 bases, V lost 6 bases, and 6 bases had no gene match. The CDR3 is CASSFNRGGYTF. The DNA of the CDR3 is TGTGCCAGCAGCTTCAACAGGGGCGGCTACACCTTC.

This clonotype was recorded a few times. The rearrangement uses TRBV11-2 and TRBJ2-1; a weak D match, TRBD1 (6 bases). Trimming removed 0 bases from V and 4 bases from J, with 16 bases in between. The CDR3 covers 17 residues. Germline assignment: CDR1 SGHAT and CDR2 FQNNGV. The CDR3 coding sequence is TGTGCCAGCAGCTTAGAGGGGGCCAAGGGCGGATACAATGAGCAGTTCTTC. This sequence encodes CASSLEGAKGGYNEQFF.

The CDR3 DNA sequence: TGTGCCATCAGTGAGTATCCTCTTAGGTCCAATGAGCAGTTCTTC. Its protein is CAISEYPLRSNEQFF. This rearrangement joins TRBV10-3 to TRBJ2-1, with D unresolved. The CDR3 spans 15 residues. Germline values: CDR1 ENHRY, CDR2 SYGVKD. V lost 1 base, J lost 6 bases, and 13 bases lay in between.

A word on this clonotype: This sequence may be a read error, since a much larger clone differs from it by one base. The chain links TRBV7-2 to TRBJ2-7; D is unresolved. In germline, CDR1 is SGHTA, CDR2 FQGNSA. Deletions cut 0 bases from V and 5 bases from J, with 2 bases between. The CDR3 has 11 residues. The CDR3 DNA reads as TGTGCCAGCAGCTTAGCCCACGAGCAGTACTTC. Its protein is CASSLAHEQYF.

This chain connects TRBV20-1 to TRBJ1-3; D gene unclear. V gave up 6 bases and J gave up 0 bases, with 12 bases separating them. CDR1 and CDR2 from the germline V gene are DFQATT and SNEGSKA (reference sequence). The CDR3 extends over 14 amino acids. The CDR3 is CSAQKDNSGNTIYF. CDR3 DNA sequence: TGCAGTGCCCAAAAAGACAACTCTGGAAACACCATATATTTT.

The chain is built from TRBV6-2 or TRBV6-3 and TRBJ1-2; TRBD1 is a possible D gene (6 bases). The CDR3 totals 12 residues. The germline V and J ends were trimmed by 10 bases and 2 bases, with 11 bases remaining between them. Germline V CDR1 and CDR2: MNHEY, SVGEGT. The CDR3 DNA reads as TGTGCCATCAGGACAGAGAACTATGGCTACACCTTC. It yields the protein CAIRTENYGYTF.